This TCR beta chain was identified during a study of beta chain features in type 1 diabetes. Looked up from germline, CDR1 is GTSNPN and CDR2 is SVGIG (reference sequence). The CDR3 spans 16 residues. The junction had 7 bases not matched to a gene; V was cut back by 0 bases and J by 5 bases. Study results and caveats: The influence of HLA type on TCRB rearrangement stayed undetermined. Shortening that was moderate but significant affected the TCRB CDR3s of Type 1 diabetes patients in all four CD4+ subsets.

Worth noting for this clone: What it recognizes is unknown.

TCRB transcripts that were expressed got sequenced, as all of the isolated RNA had been reverse transcribed. The table came from immunoSEQ multiplex PCR; TCRdb's copy has only in-frame clones and leaves some out. The sample holds around 260,000 clones, about a fifth seen once. This TCR came from a woman aged 40 to 50 with type 1 diabetes. The sequenced sample was naive CD4+ T cells from blood. J is TRBJ1-4 and V is TRBV30; 9 positions match TRBD1. CDR3 in amino acids: CAWSVGQGSVNEKLFF. CDR3 DNA: TGTGCCTGGAGTGTAGGACAGGGGAGCGTCAATGAAAAACTGTTTTTT. Full variable domain (rest looked up from reference TRBV30 and TRBJ1-4): SQTIHQWPATLVQPVGSPLSLECTVEGTSNPNLYWYRQAAGRGLQLLFYSVGIGQISSEVPQNLSASRPQDRQFILSSKKLLLSDSGFYLCAWSVGQGSVNEKLFFGSGTQLSVL.